Presented here are 27 T cell receptor beta chains from one specimen sequenced in a study of early T cells in non-severe SARS-CoV-2 infection. TCRdb recomputed calls from the 5' RACE reads with MiXCR, one row per CDR3 protein. The sample records tens of thousands of distinct CDR3 sequences, 5% to 5.5% being singletons. Sequenced material: whole blood. The receptors derive from an adult who was a healthcare worker with PCR-confirmed SARS-CoV-2 infection or an uninfected control (not recorded which).

In this sample, this clonotype turned up many times. This rearrangement joins TRBV24-1 to TRBJ2-1; D ambiguous. Trimming cost V 4 bases and J 7 bases, with 19 bases left between them. From germline, CDR1 is KGHDR and CDR2 SFDVKD. This CDR3 comprises 16 residues. The CDR3 region is CATSDPGANEQNEQFF. The CDR3 nucleotides are TGTGCCACCAGTGACCCCGGAGCTAACGAACAGAATGAGCAGTTCTTC.

Ten or more counts support this clonotype. The CDR3 nucleotides read TGCAGTGCTACCAAGGGAGATACGCAGTATTTT. It translates to CSATKGDTQYF. The chain is built from TRBV20-1 and TRBJ2-3; D remains ambiguous. V lost 4 bases, J lost 5 bases, and 7 bases lay in between. The V gene's germline CDR1 is DFQATT and CDR2 SNEGSKA (reference sequence). The CDR3 is 11 amino acids.

This clonotype was seen at least ten times. V and J are TRBV12-3 or TRBV12-4 and TRBJ2-1; 9 bases line up with TRBD2. The CDR3 sequence is 14 residues long. V was clipped by 3 bases and J by 12 bases; unmatched bases: 9. The CDR3 sequence: CASSFGGRAYSQFF. The CDR3 nucleotides read TGTGCCAGCAGTTTTGGCGGGAGGGCCTATTCGCAGTTCTTC.

The J gene is TRBJ1-5, the V gene TRBV7-9; D is undetermined. Germline V gives CDR1 SEHNR, CDR2 FQNEAQ (reference sequence). The CDR3 totals 15 residues. V lost 1 base and J lost 5, with 12 bases in between. CDR3 nucleotide sequence: TGTGCCAGCAGCTTAGGAGGGCAGAGAGATCAGCCCCAGCATTTT. This codes for CASSLGGQRDQPQHF. Full variable domain (missing parts from reference TRBV7-9 and TRBJ1-5): DTGVSQNPRHKITKRGQNVTFRCDPISEHNRLYWYRQTLGQGPEFLTYFQNEAQLEKSRLLSDRFSAERPKGSFSTLEIQRTEQGDSAMYLCASSLGGQRDQPQHFGDGTRLSIL.

This clonotype was detected ten times or more. The chain has TRBV25-1 and TRBJ1-4; no clear D. Germline lookup yields CDR1 MGHDK and CDR2 SYGVNS. V lost 2 bases and J 7 bases, leaving 5 bases between the germline ends. This CDR3 comprises 12 residues. In nucleotides, the CDR3 is TGTGCCAGCAGTGAAGTTACTGAAAAACTGTTTTTT. Protein sequence: CASSEVTEKLFF.

This clonotype was seen ten or more times. J is TRBJ2-3 and V is TRBV20-1; D perhaps matches TRBD1 (6 bases). The germline V gene has CDR1 DFQATT and CDR2 SNEGSKA (reference sequence). Trimming stripped 6 bases from V and 1 base from J, with 14 bases between. The CDR3 contains 14 residues. CDR3 region: CSANKGDGTDTQYF. CDR3 DNA: TGCAGTGCCAACAAGGGGGACGGCACAGATACGCAGTATTTT.

This clonotype occurred many times. This chain joins TRBV4-1 and TRBJ2-6; D not resolved. V lost 0 bases, J lost 0 bases, and 9 bases lay in between. The CDR3 consists of 17 residues. From germline, CDR1 is MGHRA and CDR2 YSYEKL. The chain's CDR3 is CASSQESGDSGANVLTF. DNA of the CDR3: TGCGCCAGCAGCCAAGAGTCCGGAGACTCTGGGGCCAACGTCCTGACTTTC.

This clonotype was detected many times. The V call is TRBV5-4, the J call TRBJ2-2; D is undetermined. Trimming stripped 4 bases from V and 4 bases from J, with 8 bases between. Germline-derived CDR1 and CDR2 are SGHNT and YYREEE (reference sequence). The CDR3 spans 13 residues. CDR3 nucleotide sequence: TGTGCCAGCAGCCTGTCTGGCACCGGGGAGCTGTTTTTT. It translates to CASSLSGTGELFF.

This clonotype was seen many times. V gene TRBV14 combines with J gene TRBJ2-3, with 9 bases fitting TRBD2. The CDR3 is made up of 13 amino acids. V shed 7 bases and J 5 bases; nucleotides not matched to a gene: 4. Germline lookup yields CDR1 SGHDN and CDR2 FVKESK. DNA of the CDR3: TGTGCCAGCAACGGAGCGGGAGGAGATACGCAGTATTTT. This translates into CASNGAGGDTQYF. The full variable domain, with the rest looked up from reference TRBV14 and TRBJ2-3, is EAGVTQFPSHSVIEKGQTVTLRCDPISGHDNLYWYRRVMGKEIKFLLHFVKESKQDESGMPNNRFLAERTGGTYSTLKVQPAELEDSGVYFCASNGAGGDTQYFGPGTRLTVL.

This clonotype was counted only a few times. V gene TRBV7-2 combines with J gene TRBJ2-5; perhaps TRBD1 as D (5 bases). Trimming shortened V by 5 bases and J by 7 bases, and 20 bases separated the two germline ends. The CDR3 is 15 amino acids. CDR1 SGHTA and CDR2 FQGNSA come from the germline V gene. The CDR3 reads CASSLTDLQSTTQYF. CDR3 DNA: TGTGCCAGCAGCCTGACAGACCTCCAGAGTACGACCCAGTACTTC. The whole variable domain, remainder taken from reference TRBV7-2 and TRBJ2-5, is GAGVSQSPSNKVTEKGKDVELRCDPISGHTALYWYRQSLGQGLEFLIYFQGNSAPDKSGLPSDRFSAERTGGSVSTLTIQRTQQEDSAVYLCASSLTDLQSTTQYFGPGTRLLVL.

This clonotype was counted ten times or more. The chain uses TRBV30 and TRBJ1-3; 9 bases are shared with TRBD1. The CDR3 is made up of 15 amino acids. Per germline, CDR1 GTSNPN and CDR2 SVGIG (reference sequence). Germline trimming cut 1 base from V and 8 bases from J; bases unmatched to any gene: 9. CDR3 nucleotides: TGTGCCTGGAGTGACCTGGGACAGGGTATGGACACCATATATTTT. Its protein product is CAWSDLGQGMDTIYF.

This clonotype occurred many times. This chain links TRBV7-2 with TRBJ1-3; D is uncertain. V was pared by 0 bases and J by 0 bases, with 6 bases between. Germline CDR1 SGHTA, CDR2 FQGNSA. The CDR3 extends over 15 amino acids. CDR3 DNA sequence: TGTGCCAGCAGCTTAGCCGCTAGCTCTGGAAACACCATATATTTT. It specifies CASSLAASSGNTIYF.

This clonotype was observed a handful of times. The gene calls are TRBV4-3 and TRBJ2-3; tentative D call: TRBD1 (5 bases). Germline V lookup: CDR1 LGHNA, CDR2 YSLEER. The CDR3 length is 16 residues. Trimming removed 0 bases at V and 5 bases at J, with 15 bases between. CDR3 sequence reads: CASSQDGQGIGDTQYF. The CDR3 DNA follows: TGCGCCAGCAGCCAAGATGGGCAGGGAATCGGAGATACGCAGTATTTT.

This clonotype was counted a few times. The V gene is TRBV10-3, the J gene TRBJ2-7; 8 nucleotides align to TRBD2. This CDR3 region has 15 residues. CDR1 and CDR2 (germline): ENHRY, SYGVKD. The junction had 13 bases not matched to a gene; V was cut back by 6 bases and J by 6 bases. CDR3 coding DNA: TGTGCCATCAGCCCTACTAGCGGAGGACGTCGCGAGCAGTACTTC. Translated: CAISPTSGGRREQYF.

This clonotype came up many times. The rearrangement joins TRBV29-1 to TRBJ2-7, with TRBD1 as a possible D gene (5 bases). V shed 6 bases and J shed 3 bases, with 12 bases lying between them. The CDR3 loop spans 12 amino acids. Germline CDR1 is SQVTM and CDR2 is ANQGSEA. The CDR3 loop reads CSVIGENYEQYF. DNA of the CDR3: TGCAGCGTGATAGGGGAAAACTACGAGCAGTACTTC.

This clonotype has a handful of counts. This sequence joins TRBV5-1 and TRBJ1-6; TRBD1 agrees at 9 bases. Germline assignment: CDR1 SGHRS and CDR2 YFSETQ. The V and J ends lost 4 bases and 7 bases, in that order; junction bases with no gene match: 3. The CDR3 sequence is 14 residues long. CDR3 DNA sequence: TGCGCCAGCAGCGAACAGGGGGCCAATTCACCCCTCCACTTT. It codes for CASSEQGANSPLHF.

In this sample, this clonotype turned up a few times. V usage is TRBV4-3 and J usage is TRBJ2-1, with a possible D match to TRBD1 (5 bases). The CDR3 spans 13 residues. CDR1 is LGHNA, CDR2 YSLEER, per germline. With 3 bases removed from V and 10 bases from J, the gap between germline ends came to 13 bases. The CDR3 DNA reads as TGCGCCAGCAGCCAGGGGCGGAGATGGGAGCAGTTCTTC. Encoded protein: CASSQGRRWEQFF.

This clonotype appeared many times. V is TRBV19 and J is TRBJ2-2; TRBD1 matches at 9 bases. From germline, CDR1 is LNHDA and CDR2 SQIVND (reference sequence). Trimming cost V 5 bases and J 7 bases; bases outside gene matches: 5. The CDR3 sequence is 14 residues long. CDR3 DNA sequence: TGTGCCAGTAGTTGGGACAGGGTGAGCGGGGAGCTGTTTTTT. Residues: CASSWDRVSGELFF.

Only a few counts were recorded for this clonotype. The V and J genes are TRBV7-3 and TRBJ2-5, with D unresolved. In germline, CDR1 is SGHTA, CDR2 FQGTGA. The CDR3 consists of 13 residues. Trimming pared 2 bases from V and 3 bases from J, leaving 7 bases between. CDR3 sequence: CASSLAREETQYF. In DNA form, the CDR3 reads TGTGCCAGCAGCTTAGCCCGGGAAGAGACCCAGTACTTC.

Only a few counts were recorded for this clonotype. The chain uses TRBV5-1 and TRBJ2-1; 13 bases agree with TRBD2. The CDR3 has 15 amino acids. Trimming at V came to 4 bases and at J to 9 bases, leaving 7 bases not matched to a gene. The germline V gene encodes CDR1 SGHRS and CDR2 YFSETQ. CDR3 sequence reads: CASSRGTSGNSEQFF. In DNA, the CDR3 is TGCGCCAGCAGCCGGGGGACTAGCGGGAACAGTGAGCAGTTCTTC.

The chain joins TRBV27 to TRBJ1-5; D is possibly TRBD1 (5 bases). V lost 8 bases to trimming and J lost 4 bases, with 12 bases between them. This CDR3 has 13 residues. CDR1 MNHEY and CDR2 SMNVEV come from the germline V gene (reference sequence). The CDR3 bases are TGTGCCAGCGGGCAGGGCCTTAATCAGCCCCAGCATTTT. It encodes CASGQGLNQPQHF.

This clonotype came up many times. V is TRBV20-1 and J is TRBJ1-5; 7 bases line up with TRBD1. Looked up from germline, CDR1 is DFQATT and CDR2 is SNEGSKA (reference sequence). After removal of 3 bases from V and 7 bases from J, the junction contained 9 bases not matched to a gene. This CDR3 contains 14 residues. The DNA of the CDR3 is TGCAGTGCTAGCCCCACAGGGGTGGACCAGCCCCAGCATTTT. It encodes CSASPTGVDQPQHF.

There are many counts of this clonotype. The chain uses TRBV6-5 and TRBJ2-7, with unresolved D. There are 12 residues in the CDR3. V was shortened by 4 bases and J by 0 bases, with 4 bases between the two germline ends. CDR1 and CDR2 from the germline V gene are MNHEY and SVGAGI. The CDR3 loop reads CASSSNSYEQYF. DNA of the CDR3: TGTGCCAGCAGTTCGAACTCCTACGAGCAGTACTTC.

This clonotype was recorded at least ten times. The chain employs TRBV20-1 and TRBJ2-1, with 9 bases that match TRBD2. Germline-derived CDR1 and CDR2 are DFQATT and SNEGSKA (reference sequence). CDR3 length: 14 amino acids. The V and J ends lost 0 bases and 4 bases, in that order; junction bases with no gene match: 1. The CDR3 bases are TGCAGTGCTAGAGATGCGGGAGGGTACAATGAGCAGTTCTTC. As protein: CSARDAGGYNEQFF.

This clonotype was seen many times. The J gene is TRBJ1-5, the V gene TRBV28; D uncertain. Trimming cost V 2 bases and J 5 bases, with 7 bases left between them. Germline V gene sequence: CDR1 MDHEN, CDR2 SYDVKM. The CDR3 has 13 residues. CDR3 sequence (DNA): TGTGCCAGCAGTTTAGACGGATATCAGCCCCAGCATTTT. Residues: CASSLDGYQPQHF.

The table lists this clonotype with many counts. CDR3 region: CASSQNTGELFF. The CDR3 nucleotides are TGTGCCAGCAGCCAAAACACCGGGGAGCTGTTTTTT. This chain links TRBV3-1 with TRBJ2-2; D remains ambiguous. Trimming cost V 2 bases and J 2 bases, with 0 bases left between them. Per the germline V gene, CDR1 is LGHDT and CDR2 is YNNKEL (reference sequence). CDR3 length equals 12 residues.

The rearrangement joins TRBV28 to TRBJ2-2; 7 positions agree with TRBD2. The germline V gene has CDR1 MDHEN and CDR2 SYDVKM. The CDR3 runs 15 residues. The junction had 10 bases not matched to a gene; V was cut back by 7 bases and J by 5 bases. CDR3 loop: CASNQGGRETGELFF. The CDR3 nucleotides read TGTGCCAGCAACCAGGGCGGGAGAGAGACCGGGGAGCTGTTTTTT.